This passage covers 27 T cell receptor beta chains from one sample sequenced in a study of blood T cell repertoires in COVID-19. The protocol was immunoSEQ multiplex PCR, while the TCRdb copy is restricted to in-frame clones and leaves out a portion. This table has about 170,000 clones, about 80% appearing once. Material for sequencing was peripheral blood. The receptors were sampled from a man aged 65-85 years with active or convalescent COVID-19.

The CDR3 loop is CASSSNGQLMNTEAFF. In nucleotides, the CDR3 is TGTGCCAGCAGCTCCAATGGACAGCTCATGAACACTGAAGCTTTCTTT. The chain has TRBV7-3 and TRBJ1-1, with D perhaps matching TRBD1 (6 bases). CDR3 length: 16 residues. Germline CDR1 reads SGHTA; CDR2 reads FQGTGA. The ends were cut back, 4 bases at V and 0 bases at J, with 15 bases in the middle.

V and J are TRBV6-1 and TRBJ1-4; no definite D call. The CDR3 consists of 16 residues. Looked up from germline, CDR1 is MNHNS and CDR2 is SASEGT. V dropped 0 bases and J dropped 2 bases, with 10 bases sitting between them. CDR3 sequence: CASSEARRPTNEKLFF. As DNA, the CDR3 is TGTGCCAGCAGTGAAGCGCGGCGGCCGACTAATGAAAAACTGTTTTTT.

The chain employs TRBV7-8 and TRBJ1-6; possibly TRBD1 for D (5 bases). Germline values: CDR1 SGHVS, CDR2 FQNEAQ. CDR3 length equals 21 residues. Deletions cut 1 base from V and 2 bases from J, with 24 bases between. In DNA form, the CDR3 reads TGTGCCAGCAGCTTAGGGCGGGTTGGGGGGAAACCGGCCCCCTATAATTCACCCCTCCACTTT. It specifies CASSLGRVGGKPAPYNSPLHF.

The chain combines TRBV18 with TRBJ2-7; maybe TRBD2 (5 bases). The CDR3 sequence is 14 residues long. Germline loops: CDR1 KGHSH, CDR2 LQKENI. Between the trimmed V and J ends, which lost 1 base and 2 bases, there was a span of 9 bases. CDR3 coding DNA: TGTGCCAGCTCACCACAAGCGGCCCCCTACGAGCAGTACTTC. This codes for CASSPQAAPYEQYF.

The chain employs TRBV5-1 and TRBJ2-1, with 7 bases identical to TRBD1. Per germline, CDR1 SGHRS and CDR2 YFSETQ. V lost 2 bases, J lost 0 bases, and 2 bases stayed unmatched. This CDR3 has 15 residues. The CDR3 loop reads CASSFRDSSYNEQFF. CDR3 nucleotides: TGCGCCAGCAGCTTCCGGGACAGCTCCTACAATGAGCAGTTCTTC. The entire variable domain, with the rest obtained from reference TRBV5-1 and TRBJ2-1, is as follows: KAGVTQTPRYLIKTRGQQVTLSCSPISGHRSVSWYQQTPGQGLQFLFEYFSETQRNKGNFPGRFSGRQFSNSRSEMNVSTLELGDSALYLCASSFRDSSYNEQFFGPGTRLTVL.

This chain joins TRBV7-9 and TRBJ2-2; D is possibly TRBD1 (5 bases). Per the germline V gene, CDR1 is SEHNR and CDR2 is FQNEAQ (reference sequence). The ends were cut back, 5 bases at V and 2 bases at J, with 12 bases in the middle. The CDR3 runs to 15 residues. The DNA for the CDR3 is TGTGCCAGCAGCCCAAAAGGGGTAAACACCGGGGAGCTGTTTTTT. Protein: CASSPKGVNTGELFF.

A remark on this clone: The sample has other DNA sequences that encode this CDR3 too. The V and J genes are TRBV10-3 and TRBJ2-7, with 7 bases identical to TRBD1. V gave up 6 bases and J gave up 4 bases; unmatched junction bases: 6. The CDR3 is made up of 13 amino acids. CDR1 is ENHRY, CDR2 SYGVKD, per germline. DNA of the CDR3: TGTGCCATCAGGCCCGACAGGGAGTACGAGCAGTACTTC. Amino acid sequence: CAIRPDREYEQYF.

The chain employs TRBV18 and TRBJ2-7; 10 bases map to TRBD2. From germline, CDR1 is KGHSH and CDR2 LQKENI. The CDR3 has 17 residues. V lost 3 bases, J lost 2 bases, and 10 bases stayed unmatched. The CDR3 region has the DNA TGTGCCAGCTCACCCTCGCTAGCGGGAGACTTCACCTACGAGCAGTACTTC. Translation gives CASSPSLAGDFTYEQYF.

This clone was found once. CDR3 nucleotides: TGCGCCAGCAGCCGGAACACAGGGAGCTCTGGAAACACCATATATTTT. Protein: CASSRNTGSSGNTIYF. This chain uses TRBV4-3 with TRBJ1-3, with a possible D match to TRBD1 (6 bases). Germline assignment: CDR1 LGHNA and CDR2 YSLEER. The CDR3 has 16 amino acids. Trimming shortened V by 4 bases and J by 0 bases, and 13 bases separated the two germline ends.

The CDR3: CASSFFRETQYF. The DNA of the CDR3 is TGCGCCAGCAGCTTCTTCCGGGAGACCCAGTACTTC. This chain connects TRBV5-1 to TRBJ2-5; no clear D. Germline V gene data show CDR1 as SGHRS and CDR2 as YFSETQ. The CDR3 length is 12 residues. V was pared by 2 bases and J by 5 bases, with 7 bases between. Together with reference TRBV5-1 and TRBJ2-5, the CDR3 gives the full variable domain: KAGVTQTPRYLIKTRGQQVTLSCSPISGHRSVSWYQQTPGQGLQFLFEYFSETQRNKGNFPGRFSGRQFSNSRSEMNVSTLELGDSALYLCASSFFRETQYFGPGTRLLVL.

The chain combines TRBV6-2 or TRBV6-3 with TRBJ1-5, with 10 bases aligning to TRBD1. The V and J ends lost 6 bases and 9 bases, in that order; junction bases with no gene match: 14. The CDR3 runs 16 residues. Per germline, CDR1 MNHEY and CDR2 SVGEGT. Here the CDR3 reads CASSPRQGASRGPQHF. Here the CDR3 DNA reads TGTGCCAGCAGCCCCAGACAGGGGGCCTCCCGTGGGCCCCAGCATTTT.

This rearrangement joins TRBV4-3 to TRBJ1-6; D perhaps matches TRBD1 (6 bases). V gave up 1 base and J gave up 10 bases, with 11 bases separating them. CDR1 and CDR2 from the germline V gene are LGHNA and YSLEER. This CDR3 has 14 amino acids. The CDR3 here is CASSQGDIRSPLHF. CDR3 sequence (DNA): TGCGCCAGCAGCCAAGGGGACATCCGCTCACCCCTCCACTTT.

The chain joins TRBV28 to TRBJ1-2; 8 bases map to TRBD1. The trim removed 6 bases at V and 6 bases at J, leaving 6 bases unmatched. This CDR3 contains 13 residues. Looked up from germline, CDR1 is MDHEN and CDR2 is SYDVKM. The CDR3 protein is CASRIGQGDGYTF. In DNA form, the CDR3 reads TGTGCCAGCAGGATCGGACAGGGCGATGGCTACACCTTC.

The V call is TRBV18, the J call TRBJ2-1; TRBD1 is a possible D gene (5 bases). This CDR3 has 16 residues. The germline V gene has CDR1 KGHSH and CDR2 LQKENI. V was cut by 2 bases and J by 4 bases, with 15 bases left in between. The CDR3 reads CASSPGLFGAYNEQFF. The CDR3 nucleotides are TGTGCCAGCTCACCAGGGCTTTTTGGGGCTTACAATGAGCAGTTCTTC.

This chain links TRBV29-1 with TRBJ2-1, with D unresolved. The V and J ends lost 4 bases and 3 bases respectively, with 13 bases between them. Germline-derived CDR1 and CDR2 are SQVTM and ANQGSEA. CDR3 length: 14 amino acids. CDR3 coding DNA: TGCAGCGTTGTATGGGCAGTAGTCTACAATGAGCAGTTCTTC. Residues: CSVVWAVVYNEQFF.

The chain employs TRBV6-5 and TRBJ1-1; unclear D gene. CDR1 is MNHEY, CDR2 SVGAGI, per germline. This CDR3 contains 14 residues. Deletions cut 0 bases from V and 7 bases from J, with 12 bases between. The CDR3 here is CASSYSNAWLEAFF. Here the CDR3 DNA reads TGTGCCAGCAGTTACTCGAACGCCTGGCTTGAAGCTTTCTTT.

The chain is built from TRBV5-1 and TRBJ1-6, with 7 nucleotides matching TRBD1. The CDR3 is 13 residues long. Germline V gives CDR1 SGHRS, CDR2 YFSETQ. The V segment lost 1 base and the J segment 10 bases; nucleotides outside the gene matches: 2. CDR3 DNA sequence: TGCGCCAGCAGCTTGACAGGGGAGTCACCCCTCCACTTT. Its translation is CASSLTGESPLHF.

This chain links TRBV18 with TRBJ2-5; 8 bases line up with TRBD1. V shed 2 bases, J shed 5 bases, and the junction held 4 bases outside the gene matches. The V gene's germline CDR1 is KGHSH and CDR2 LQKENI. This CDR3 contains 14 residues. The CDR3 spells CASSPAGGRETQYF. CDR3 DNA: TGTGCCAGCTCACCAGCAGGGGGCCGGGAGACCCAGTACTTC. The full variable domain, its missing parts supplied by reference TRBV18 and TRBJ2-5, is NAGVMQNPRHLVRRRGQEARLRCSPMKGHSHVYWYRQLPEEGLKFMVYLQKENIIDESGMPKERFSAEFPKEGPSILRIQQVVRGDSAAYFCASSPAGGRETQYFGPGTRLLVL.

The J gene is TRBJ1-3, the V gene TRBV6-2 or TRBV6-3, with 8 nucleotides matching TRBD1. J was trimmed by 0 bases and V by 0 bases; bases with no gene match: 4. Germline values: CDR1 MNHEY, CDR2 SVGEGT. CDR3 length: 17 residues. CDR3: CASSYSLTGASGNTIYF. The CDR3 nucleotides are TGTGCCAGCAGTTACTCTCTGACAGGGGCCTCTGGAAACACCATATATTTT.

This chain joins TRBV5-1 and TRBJ2-7; maybe TRBD1 (6 bases). CDR1 SGHRS and CDR2 YFSETQ come from the germline V gene. The CDR3 runs to 14 residues. Between the trimmed V and J ends, which lost 4 bases and 6 bases, there was a span of 17 bases. Here the CDR3 reads CASSPRDVRGEQYF. As DNA, the CDR3 is TGCGCCAGCAGCCCTCGGGACGTCAGGGGCGAGCAGTACTTC.

J is TRBJ1-1 and V is TRBV4-1, with D possibly being TRBD1 (6 bases). In germline, CDR1 is MGHRA, CDR2 YSYEKL. This CDR3 comprises 14 residues. Trimming shortened V by 1 base and J by 1 base, and 7 bases separated the two germline ends. In DNA, the CDR3 is TGCGCCAGCAGCCAAGTGACAGGGAACACTGAAGCTTTCTTT. It translates to CASSQVTGNTEAFF.

The chain is built from TRBV4-3 and TRBJ2-1, with 7 bases identical to TRBD1. Germline values: CDR1 LGHNA, CDR2 YSLEER. Germline trimming cut 4 bases from V and 6 bases from J; bases unmatched to any gene: 12. The CDR3 is 16 residues long. The CDR3 protein is CASSLRFDRVVNEQFF. DNA of the CDR3: TGCGCCAGCAGCCTCCGGTTCGACAGGGTGGTCAATGAGCAGTTCTTC.

The J gene is TRBJ1-2, the V gene TRBV5-1; 8 bases agree with TRBD1. Germline CDR1 is SGHRS and CDR2 is YFSETQ. This CDR3 comprises 14 residues. With V trimmed by 1 base and J by 7 bases, 6 bases remained unmatched. CDR3 sequence reads: CASSLNQGAGGYTF. In DNA, the CDR3 is TGCGCCAGCAGCTTGAATCAGGGGGCAGGTGGCTACACCTTC.

This clone showed up just a few times. This rearrangement joins TRBV18 to TRBJ1-2, with D possibly being TRBD1 (5 bases). Germline V gene lookup returns CDR1 KGHSH and CDR2 LQKENI. The V end was cut by 2 bases, the J end by 6 bases, with 16 bases between. The CDR3 is 15 residues long. In nucleotides, the CDR3 is TGTGCCAGCTCACCAGGGATACAAGGGGAACATGGCTACACCTTC. This encodes CASSPGIQGEHGYTF.

The chain links TRBV19 to TRBJ2-7; TRBD1 aligns across 8 bases. This CDR3 is 16 amino acids long. V dropped 5 bases and J dropped 2; count of bases not matched to a gene: 11. Germline V gene data show CDR1 as LNHDA and CDR2 as SQIVND (reference sequence). Here the CDR3 DNA reads TGTGCCAGTAGTGCCACCCGGGACAGGCAAACCTACGAGCAGTACTTC. Encoded protein: CASSATRDRQTYEQYF.

This clone was found once. V gene TRBV2 combines with J gene TRBJ2-1; D gene uncertain. This CDR3 spans 15 amino acids. V lost 8 bases and J 4 bases, leaving 18 bases between the germline ends. Per germline, CDR1 SNHLY and CDR2 FYNNEI. The CDR3 region has the DNA TGTGCCAGCTCACGAAGCACCGCCGATTACAATGAGCAGTTCTTC. Encoded protein: CASSRSTADYNEQFF.

The gene calls are TRBV28 and TRBJ1-4; D call uncertain. The CDR3 has 11 amino acids. The V gene's germline CDR1 is MDHEN and CDR2 SYDVKM. Trimming took off 5 bases at V and 12 bases at J, with 10 bases between the two ends. CDR3: CASSLYRELFF. The CDR3 bases are TGTGCCAGCAGTCTCTACCGGGAACTGTTTTTT.